Listed below are T cell receptor beta chains from one sample, sequenced in a study of shared clonotypes between healthy human individuals. The protocol was immunoSEQ multiplex PCR, while the TCRdb copy is restricted to in-frame clones and leaves out a portion. The sample lists about 600,000 clones; 97% were seen once. The sequenced sample was naive CD4+ T cells sorted from blood. The receptors derive from a woman aged 30 to 39 in good health. Each CDR3 is given with its conserved first and last residue. A D gene is named only where the DNA matches it firmly. Clone size appears in some rows only: once, few, many, or a class for an expanded clone.

j_call clone_size v_call d_call cdr3_length cdr3_aa cdr3_nt
TRBJ2-6 once TRBV30 NA 13 CAWSSSGANVLTF TGTGCCTGGAGTTCCTCTGGGGCCAACGTCCTGACTTTC
TRBJ2-1 NA TRBV30 TRBD2 18 CAWSDPPTREALDNEQFF TGTGCCTGGAGTGATCCCCCAACGCGGGAGGCTTTGGACAATGAGCAGTTCTTC
TRBJ2-2 NA TRBV7-2 TRBD2 17 CASSLLGLAGNHGELFF TGTGCCAGCAGCCTTCTGGGACTAGCGGGAAACCACGGGGAGCTGTTTTTT
TRBJ1-1 NA TRBV15 NA 12 CATSRRTGEAFF TGTGCCACCAGCAGAAGGACGGGTGAAGCTTTCTTT
TRBJ2-1 once TRBV5-4 TRBD2 15 CASRSRTSGSDEQFF TGTGCCAGCAGGTCCCGGACTAGCGGGAGTGATGAGCAGTTCTTC
TRBJ1-4 NA TRBV30 NA 14 CAWSVQGRGEKLFF TGTGCCTGGAGTGTACAAGGCAGGGGCGAAAAACTGTTTTTT
TRBJ2-3 NA TRBV15 NA 13 CATRPSGTDTQYF TGTGCCACCAGACCGAGTGGTACAGATACGCAGTATTTT
TRBJ1-6 NA TRBV23-1 NA 12 CASSQEKVALHF TGCGCCAGCAGTCAAGAAAAGGTGGCCCTCCACTTT
TRBJ2-2 NA TRBV18 NA 14 CASSPLMGPGELFF TGTGCCAGCTCACCGCTAATGGGGCCCGGGGAGCTGTTTTTT
TRBJ2-7 NA TRBV28 NA 15 CASSLAIPGSYEQYF TGTGCCAGCAGTTTAGCGATTCCCGGTTCCTACGAGCAGTACTTC
TRBJ2-5 once TRBV7-3 TRBD2 13 CASSPGLAETQYF TGTGCCAGCAGCCCCGGACTAGCCGAGACCCAGTACTTC
TRBJ2-7 NA TRBV4-2 NA 12 CASSQGSYEQYF TGTGCCAGCAGCCAAGGGTCCTACGAGCAGTACTTC
TRBJ2-3 NA TRBV2 NA 13 CASSVTSTDTQYF TGTGCCAGCAGTGTAACTAGCACAGATACGCAGTATTTT
TRBJ1-1 NA TRBV9 NA 13 CASSVGTYAEAFF TGTGCCAGCAGCGTTGGGACATATGCCGAAGCTTTCTTT
TRBJ1-6 NA TRBV7-7 NA 16 CASSSVGRREYSPLHF TGTGCCAGCAGCTCCGTCGGGCGAAGGGAATATTCACCCCTCCACTTT
TRBJ2-7 NA TRBV5-1 TRBD2 14 CASSLTSGSYEQYF TGCGCCAGCAGCTTGACTAGCGGGAGCTACGAGCAGTACTTC
TRBJ2-7 NA TRBV19 NA 15 CASRPNTGNTYEQYF TGTGCCAGTAGGCCCAATACGGGTAACACCTACGAGCAGTACTTC
TRBJ2-2 NA TRBV19 TRBD1 13 CASRRTGTGELFF TGTGCCAGTAGACGGACAGGGACCGGGGAGCTGTTTTTT
TRBJ1-4 NA TRBV29-1 NA 14 CSVRGGDLNEKLFF TGCAGCGTGCGTGGGGGTGACCTCAATGAAAAACTGTTTTTT
TRBJ2-7 NA TRBV18 NA 16 CASSWAGLNNFYEQYF TGTGCCAGCTCATGGGCTGGACTAAACAATTTCTACGAGCAGTACTTC
TRBJ1-5 NA TRBV15 NA 18 CATSTRGGDDRSNQPQHF TGTGCCACCAGCACTAGGGGGGGGGACGACAGGAGCAATCAGCCCCAGCATTTT
TRBJ2-7 NA TRBV19 NA 14 CASRQRVLSGEQYF TGTGCCAGTAGACAAAGGGTCCTGTCTGGGGAGCAGTACTTC
TRBJ2-1 NA TRBV19 NA 13 CASSISTGGEQFF TGTGCCAGTAGTATTAGTACGGGCGGTGAGCAGTTCTTC
TRBJ1-6 NA TRBV4-1 NA 13 CASSPVGHSPLHF TGCGCCAGCAGTCCCGTGGGCCATTCACCCCTCCACTTT
TRBJ2-5 NA TRBV29-1 TRBD2 12 CSATGLAAEQYF TGCAGCGCAACCGGACTAGCAGCGGAGCAGTACTTC
TRBJ2-7 NA TRBV7-2 NA 13 CASSSDRGGEQYF TGTGCCAGCAGCTCAGATCGGGGCGGGGAGCAGTACTTC
TRBJ1-2 NA TRBV4-2 NA 13 CASSQDFGYGYTF TGTGCCAGCAGCCAAGATTTCGGTTATGGCTACACCTTC
TRBJ1-1 NA TRBV29-1 TRBD1 16 CSVGYLQGAGNTEAFF TGCAGCGTTGGGTACTTACAGGGGGCCGGGAACACTGAAGCTTTCTTT
TRBJ2-1 NA TRBV18 NA 17 CASSLAPDSSSYNEQFF TGTGCCAGCTCACTGGCTCCGGACAGCAGCTCCTACAATGAGCAGTTCTTC
TRBJ2-1 NA TRBV29-1 NA 12 CSVLGGRFEQFF TGCAGCGTTTTGGGGGGGCGGTTTGAGCAGTTCTTC
TRBJ2-3 once TRBV28 NA 10 CATYTDTQYF TGTGCCACTTACACAGATACGCAGTATTTT
TRBJ2-3 NA TRBV5-6 NA 16 CASSLLGEWGTDTQYF TGTGCCAGCAGCTTGCTAGGGGAGTGGGGCACAGATACGCAGTATTTT
TRBJ2-2 NA TRBV6-5 NA 12 CASSFGTGELFF TGTGCCAGCAGTTTCGGGACGGGGGAGCTGTTTTTT
TRBJ1-6 NA TRBV9 NA 17 CASHSRGEGGWNSPLHF TGTGCCAGCCACAGTAGAGGGGAGGGGGGCTGGAATTCACCCCTCCACTTT
TRBJ2-1 NA TRBV7-7 NA 15 CASSLVTGNHNEQFF TGTGCCAGCAGCTTAGTCACCGGTAATCACAATGAGCAGTTCTTC
TRBJ1-1 NA TRBV7-9 NA 13 CASSFTENTEAFF TGTGCCAGCAGCTTTACAGAGAACACTGAAGCTTTCTTT
TRBJ2-1 NA TRBV4-1 TRBD2 17 CASSQVSSGLAHNEQFF TGCGCCAGCAGCCAAGTCTCTTCGGGACTAGCCCACAATGAGCAGTTCTTC
TRBJ2-2 NA TRBV2 TRBD2 15 CASHRGLAGTGELFF TGTGCCAGCCATAGAGGACTAGCGGGAACCGGGGAGCTGTTTTTT
TRBJ1-4 NA TRBV10-3 NA 13 CAISEVQNEKLFF TGTGCCATCAGTGAAGTACAGAATGAAAAACTGTTTTTT
TRBJ2-2 NA TRBV28 TRBD2 16 CASSLIAGANTGELFF TGTGCCAGCAGTTTGATAGCGGGAGCGAACACCGGGGAGCTGTTTTTT
TRBJ2-7 NA TRBV27 TRBD2 16 CASSPAGGAQNYEQYF TGTGCCAGCAGTCCCGCCGGGGGGGCTCAAAACTACGAGCAGTACTTC